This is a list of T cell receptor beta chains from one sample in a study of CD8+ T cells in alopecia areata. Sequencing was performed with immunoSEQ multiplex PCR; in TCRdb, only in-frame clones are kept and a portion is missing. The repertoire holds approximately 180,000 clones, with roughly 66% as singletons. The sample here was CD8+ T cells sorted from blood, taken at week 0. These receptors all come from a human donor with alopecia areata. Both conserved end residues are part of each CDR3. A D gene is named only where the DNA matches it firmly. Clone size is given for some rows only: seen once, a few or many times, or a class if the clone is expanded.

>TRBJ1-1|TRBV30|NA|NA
TGTGCCTGGAGTCGCACCGGAGTTGAAGCTTTCTTT
CAWSRTGVEAFF
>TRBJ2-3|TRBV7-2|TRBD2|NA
TGTGCCAGCAGCTCTCGAGCGGGGGAAGTTCGCACAGATACGCAGTATTTT
CASSSRAGEVRTDTQYF
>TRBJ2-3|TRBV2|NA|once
TGTGCCAGCAGTGAAGTTGAAAAGGGACGGCTCACAGATACGCAGTATTTT
CASSEVEKGRLTDTQYF
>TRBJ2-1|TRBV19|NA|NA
TGTGCCAGTAGTATTGGTGGGGGGGCTAGGAATGAGCAGTTCTTC
CASSIGGGARNEQFF
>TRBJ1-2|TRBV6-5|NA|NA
TGTGCCAGCAGTTACCGCGGGTCCTGGGGCTACACCTTC
CASSYRGSWGYTF
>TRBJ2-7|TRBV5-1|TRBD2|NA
TGCGCCAGCAGCTTGGGTAGCGGGGGCTCCTACGAGCAGTACTTC
CASSLGSGGSYEQYF
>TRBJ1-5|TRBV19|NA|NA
TGTGCCAGTAGCTCAGTGGGTCAGCCCCAGCATTTT
CASSSVGQPQHF
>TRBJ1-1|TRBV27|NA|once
TGTGCCAGCAGTTTGTCTGCAGGGGTGAGCACTGAAGCTTTCTTT
CASSLSAGVSTEAFF
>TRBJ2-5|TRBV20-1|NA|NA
TGCAGTACGGATGGGGAGACCCAGTACTTC
CSTDGETQYF
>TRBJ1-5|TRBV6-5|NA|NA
TGTGCCAGCGGGGGGTCGGGCAATCAGCCCCAGCATTTT
CASGGSGNQPQHF
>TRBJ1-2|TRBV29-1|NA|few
TGCAGCGTTGAAGAGGGGACGGCCTATGGCTACACCTTC
CSVEEGTAYGYTF
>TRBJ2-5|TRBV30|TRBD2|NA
TGTGCCTGGAGTGGGGGACTAGCGGGGGATGAGACCCAGTACTTC
CAWSGGLAGDETQYF
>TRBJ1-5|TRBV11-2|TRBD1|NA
TGTGCCAGCAGCTTAGGTCCAGGGGGCTATCAGCCCCAGCATTTT
CASSLGPGGYQPQHF
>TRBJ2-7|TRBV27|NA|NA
TGTGCCAGCAGTTTATATTCTAGGGGCTACGAGCAGTACTTC
CASSLYSRGYEQYF
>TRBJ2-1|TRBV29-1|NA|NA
TGCAGCGTTGAGGATGAGACAGGAGCCCTCAATGAGCAGTTCTTC
CSVEDETGALNEQFF
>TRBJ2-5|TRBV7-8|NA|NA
TGTGCCAGCAGCCAGAGGGAGACCCAGTACTTC
CASSQRETQYF
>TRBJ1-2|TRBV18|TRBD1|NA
TGTGCCAGCTCACCAACCGGGACAGGCCATTTTATCTACACCTTC
CASSPTGTGHFIYTF
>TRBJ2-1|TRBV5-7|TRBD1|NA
TGTGCCAGCAGCTACGACACGGGACAGGGGGTGGTGAATGAGCAGTTCTTC
CASSYDTGQGVVNEQFF
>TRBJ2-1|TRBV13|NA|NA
TGTGCCAGCAGCTTTCAACGGACCACCTACAATGAGCAGTTCTTC
CASSFQRTTYNEQFF
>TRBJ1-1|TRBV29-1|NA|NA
TGCAGCGTTGATACGGGACACAACACTGAAGCTTTCTTT
CSVDTGHNTEAFF
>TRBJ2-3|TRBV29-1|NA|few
TGCAGCGTTGTCAGGGATACGCAGTATTTT
CSVVRDTQYF
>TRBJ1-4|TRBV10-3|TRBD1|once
TGTGCCACCGGACAGGGGGGGGATGAAAAACTGTTTTTT
CATGQGGDEKLFF
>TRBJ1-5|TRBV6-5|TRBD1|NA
TGTGCCAGCAGTACAGGGGAGAGCAATCAGCCCCAGCATTTT
CASSTGESNQPQHF
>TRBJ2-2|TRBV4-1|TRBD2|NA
TGCGCCAGCAGCCCCAGCAGGGCGGCGGGGGAGAACACCGGGGAGCTGTTTTTT
CASSPSRAAGENTGELFF
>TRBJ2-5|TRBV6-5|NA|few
TGTGCCAGCAGTTACTCCCCCGGGTCCCAGGAGACCCAGTACTTC
CASSYSPGSQETQYF
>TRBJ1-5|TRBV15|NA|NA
TGTGCCACCAGCGAAGAGATTAGCAATCAGCCCCAGCATTTT
CATSEEISNQPQHF
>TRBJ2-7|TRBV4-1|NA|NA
TGCGCCAGCAGCCAAGGCTTGGGCAGCTACTACGAGCAGTACTTC
CASSQGLGSYYEQYF
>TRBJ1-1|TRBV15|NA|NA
TGTGCCACCAGCGCCACGAACACTGAAGCTTTCTTT
CATSATNTEAFF
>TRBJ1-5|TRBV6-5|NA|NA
TGTGCCAGCAGCCTTGGACCTAGCAATCAGCCCCAGCATTTT
CASSLGPSNQPQHF
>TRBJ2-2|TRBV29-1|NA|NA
TGCAGCGTTGTAGGCAGTCCCAACACCGGGGAGCTGTTTTTT
CSVVGSPNTGELFF
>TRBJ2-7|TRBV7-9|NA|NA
TGTGCCAGCAGCCCCGCGGGGTACGAGCAGTACTTC
CASSPAGYEQYF